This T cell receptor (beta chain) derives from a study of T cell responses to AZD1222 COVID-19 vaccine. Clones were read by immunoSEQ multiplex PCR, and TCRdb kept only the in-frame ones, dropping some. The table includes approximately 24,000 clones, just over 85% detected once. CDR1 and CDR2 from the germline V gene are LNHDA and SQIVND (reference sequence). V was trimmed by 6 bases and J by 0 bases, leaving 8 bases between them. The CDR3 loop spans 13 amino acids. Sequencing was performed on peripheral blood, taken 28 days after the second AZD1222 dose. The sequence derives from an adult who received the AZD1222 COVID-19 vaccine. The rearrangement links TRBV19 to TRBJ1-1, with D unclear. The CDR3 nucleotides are TGTGCCAGTAGCGACCGCCTGAACACTGAAGCTTTCTTT. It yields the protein CASSDRLNTEAFF.